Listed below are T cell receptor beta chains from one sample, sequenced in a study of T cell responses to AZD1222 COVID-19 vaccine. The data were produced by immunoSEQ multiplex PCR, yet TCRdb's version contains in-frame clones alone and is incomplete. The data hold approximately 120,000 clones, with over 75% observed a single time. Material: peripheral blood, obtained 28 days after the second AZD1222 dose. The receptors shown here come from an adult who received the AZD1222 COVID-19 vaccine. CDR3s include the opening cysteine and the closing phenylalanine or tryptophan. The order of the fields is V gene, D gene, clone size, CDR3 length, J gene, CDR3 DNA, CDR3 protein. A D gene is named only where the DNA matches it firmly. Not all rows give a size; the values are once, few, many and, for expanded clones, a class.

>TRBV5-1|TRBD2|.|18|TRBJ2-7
TGCGCCAGCAGCGGCGGGTTTAGCGGGAGCCAGAACTTTTACGAGCAGTACTTC
CASSGGFSGSQNFYEQYF
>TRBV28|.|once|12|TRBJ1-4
TGTGCCAGCAGTCCAGGGCGAGAAAAACTGTTTTTT
CASSPGREKLFF
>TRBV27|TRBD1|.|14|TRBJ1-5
TGTGCCAGCAGTCGGGACAGGGCGGATCAGCCCCAGCATTTT
CASSRDRADQPQHF
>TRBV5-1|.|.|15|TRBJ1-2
TGCGCCAGCAGCTCTGGACGGACGGAACTGTTAGGCTACACCTTC
CASSSGRTELLGYTF
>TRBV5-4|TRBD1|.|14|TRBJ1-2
TGTGCCAGCAGCATCCGGGACAGTCTCTATGGCTACACCTTC
CASSIRDSLYGYTF
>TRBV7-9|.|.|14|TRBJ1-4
TGTGCCAGCAGTAAAGGGATTTTAAAGGAAAAACTGTTTTTT
CASSKGILKEKLFF
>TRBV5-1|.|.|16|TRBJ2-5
TGCGCCAGCAGCTTGGTCCCCCCAGGGGCGGGGGAGACCCAGTACTTC
CASSLVPPGAGETQYF
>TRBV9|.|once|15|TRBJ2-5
TGTGCCAGCAGCGTAGGTGGGACCTTTGAGGAGACCCAGTACTTC
CASSVGGTFEETQYF
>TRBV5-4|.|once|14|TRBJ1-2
TGTGCCAGCAGCTTGGACGGAGCCGGTATGGGCTACACCTTC
CASSLDGAGMGYTF
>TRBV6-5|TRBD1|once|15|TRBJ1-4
TGTGCCAGCGTTTTTACAGGGGCAACTAATGAAAAACTGTTTTTT
CASVFTGATNEKLFF
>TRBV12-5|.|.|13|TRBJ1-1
TGTGCTAGTGGTTCTTTGACTTACACTGAAGCTTTCTTT
CASGSLTYTEAFF
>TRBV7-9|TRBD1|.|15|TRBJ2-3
TGTGCCAGCAGTTTCCCCCAGGGGGCGAGCGATACGCAGTATTTT
CASSFPQGASDTQYF
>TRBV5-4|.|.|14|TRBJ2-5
TGTGCCAGCAGCTTGGCATCCGGTACAGAGACCCAGTACTTC
CASSLASGTETQYF
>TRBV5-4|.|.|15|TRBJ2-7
TGTGCCAGCAGCTTTTCGGGCTGGAGCTCCTACGAGCAGTACTTC
CASSFSGWSSYEQYF
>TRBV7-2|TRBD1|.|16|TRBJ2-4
TGTGCCAGCAGCTCCGGACAGGTCCTAGCCAAAAACATTCAGTACTTC
CASSSGQVLAKNIQYF
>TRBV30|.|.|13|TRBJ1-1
TGTGCCTGGAGTGGTTTGGGTAACACTGAAGCTTTCTTT
CAWSGLGNTEAFF
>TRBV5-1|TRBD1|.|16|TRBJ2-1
TGCGCCAGCAGCAGCGGGTGGGACAGGGCCCAGGGCGAGCAGTTCTTC
CASSSGWDRAQGEQFF
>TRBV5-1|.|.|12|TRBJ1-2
TGCGCCACCCGCGGGACCACAGATGGCTACACCTTC
CATRGTTDGYTF
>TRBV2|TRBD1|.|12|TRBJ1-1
TGTGCCAGCAGTTTGGGACAGCCGGGAGCTTTCTTT
CASSLGQPGAFF
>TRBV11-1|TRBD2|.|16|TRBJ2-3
TGTGCCAGCAGCTCCCGGACTAGCGGCGGCACAGATACGCAGTATTTT
CASSSRTSGGTDTQYF
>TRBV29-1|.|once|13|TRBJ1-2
TGCAGCGCGGCGCGAGGGGGAAACTATGGCTACACCTTC
CSAARGGNYGYTF
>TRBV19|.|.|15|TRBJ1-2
TGTGCCAGTAAGGTTTGGGACCCAAACGGAGGTGGCTACACCTTC
CASKVWDPNGGGYTF
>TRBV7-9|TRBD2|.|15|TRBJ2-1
TGTGCCAGCAGCCCTGGACTAGCGACCTACAATGAGCAGTTCTTC
CASSPGLATYNEQFF
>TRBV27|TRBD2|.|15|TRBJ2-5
TGTGCCAGCGGGGCCGGACTAGCGGGAGTAGAGACCCAGTACTTC
CASGAGLAGVETQYF
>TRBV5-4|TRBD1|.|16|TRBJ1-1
TGTGCCAGCAGCTCGACAGGGAGTGATCGGGACACTGAAGCTTTCTTT
CASSSTGSDRDTEAFF
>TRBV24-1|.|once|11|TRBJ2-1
TGTGCCACCAGTGAAAAGTATGAGCAGTTCTTC
CATSEKYEQFF
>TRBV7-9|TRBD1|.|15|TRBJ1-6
TGTGCCAGCAGCAACAGGGGTTCGATAGAATCACCCCTCCACTTT
CASSNRGSIESPLHF